This entry features one TCR beta chain sequence. Trimming removed 0 bases from V and 5 bases from J; junction bases left unmatched: 10. The CDR3 consists of 17 residues. Germline loops: CDR1 ENHRY, CDR2 SYGVKD. This sample was included in a study of PD-L1 blockade in urothelial cancer. In the study overall: T cells numbered a median of roughly 150,000 in the blood samples.

Synthetically made TCR analog templates were put into each PCR as spikes. The protocol was immunoSEQ multiplex PCR, while the TCRdb copy is restricted to in-frame clones and leaves out a portion. Altogether approximately 50,000 clones are present, more than 75% being singletons, with the ten largest covering less than 3%. Sample time point: peripheral blood 6 weeks after treatment start. Each patient contributed between 1 and 8 total time points of blood mononuclear cells, pretreatment and during treatment. This specimen was PBMCs, taken around atezolizumab (anti-PD-L1) treatment. The TCR comes from a man aged 60 to 75 with urothelial cancer. The chain carries TRBV10-3 and TRBJ2-1, with 7 bases lining up with TRBD2. The CDR3 protein is CAISESGGSRGDNEQFF. The CDR3 nucleotides read TGTGCCATCAGTGAGTCGGGAGGGAGCCGGGGCGACAATGAGCAGTTCTTC.